One and the same sample provided the 25 T cell receptor beta chains below, sequenced in a study of radiotherapy plus CTLA-4 blockade in lung cancer. Clones were sequenced by immunoSEQ multiplex PCR, and TCRdb holds only the in-frame ones, with some missing. This sample has tens of thousands of clones, with roughly 80% found just once. The sequenced sample was peripheral blood, obtained from a patient treated with radiotherapy plus ipilimumab. These TCRs come from a human donor with non-small cell lung cancer who had stable disease on radiotherapy plus ipilimumab.

The CDR3 DNA sequence: TGCGCCAGCAGCTTAGAAAACTATGGCTACACCTTC. Protein sequence: CASSLENYGYTF. The chain links TRBV5-1 to TRBJ1-2; D remains ambiguous. The V and J ends lost 2 bases and 2 bases respectively, with 4 bases between them. Germline CDR1 and CDR2: SGHRS and YFSETQ. CDR3 size: 12 residues.

The chain has TRBV18 and TRBJ1-6; D is uncertain. CDR3 length equals 14 residues. V was clipped by 1 base and J by 14 bases, with 15 bases between them. Looked up from germline, CDR1 is KGHSH and CDR2 is LQKENI. The CDR3 nucleotides are TGTGCCAGCTCACCACGGGCGGGAGAAGGAGCCCTCCACTTT. Its protein is CASSPRAGEGALHF. Looking up the rest from reference TRBV18 and TRBJ1-6 gives the full variable domain: NAGVMQNPRHLVRRRGQEARLRCSPMKGHSHVYWYRQLPEEGLKFMVYLQKENIIDESGMPKERFSAEFPKEGPSILRIQQVVRGDSAAYFCASSPRAGEGALHFGNGTRLTVT.

This chain uses TRBV4-2 with TRBJ1-5; D not resolved. Germline lookup yields CDR1 LGHNA and CDR2 YNFKEQ. This CDR3 region has 13 residues. V was shortened by 1 base and J by 7 bases, with 8 bases between the two germline ends. CDR3 nucleotide sequence: TGTGCCAGCAGCCAAGCAGGAGGACAGCCCCAGCATTTT. This codes for CASSQAGGQPQHF.

The rearrangement links TRBV18 to TRBJ2-7; TRBD1 or TRBD2 may be the D gene (5 bases each). The CDR3 runs to 11 residues. Trimming left V 6 bases short and J 9 bases short, with 12 bases between. Germline V CDR1 and CDR2: KGHSH, LQKENI. DNA of the CDR3: TGTGCCAGCTCGCGGTGGGACGTGCAGTACTTC. Its protein product is CASSRWDVQYF.

The chain couples TRBV30 to TRBJ2-3; D unclear. V was trimmed by 0 bases and J by 3 bases, leaving 19 bases between them. CDR1 is GTSNPN and CDR2 is SVGIG in the germline V gene (reference sequence). This CDR3 is 17 amino acids long. CDR3 in DNA: TGTGCCTGGAGTGTACTAATAAGTGCTGCGAATACAGATACGCAGTATTTT. Amino acid sequence: CAWSVLISAANTDTQYF.

The rearrangement links TRBV6-4 to TRBJ2-3; maybe TRBD1 (5 bases). V was pared by 4 bases and J by 4 bases, with 12 bases between. There are 14 residues in the CDR3. Germline V CDR1 and CDR2: MRHNA, SNTAGT. CDR3 sequence (DNA): TGTGCCAGCAGTGCCAGGGTAGATTCAGATACGCAGTATTTT. Protein sequence: CASSARVDSDTQYF.

The genes are TRBV19 and TRBJ2-1; the D gene is possibly TRBD2 (6 bases). The germline V gene encodes CDR1 LNHDA and CDR2 SQIVND (reference sequence). Trimming shortened V by 3 bases and J by 2 bases, and 11 bases separated the two germline ends. The CDR3 has 15 amino acids. In nucleotides, the CDR3 is TGTGCCAGTAGTATGGCTAGCGCGCCCTACAATGAGCAGTTCTTC. Encoded protein: CASSMASAPYNEQFF. The entire variable domain, with the rest obtained from reference TRBV19 and TRBJ2-1, is as follows: DGGITQSPKYLFRKEGQNVTLSCEQNLNHDAMYWYRQDPGQGLRLIYYSQIVNDFQKGDIAEGYSVSREKKESFPLTVTSAQKNPTAFYLCASSMASAPYNEQFFGPGTRLTVL.

This clone occurred once. The gene calls are TRBV30 and TRBJ2-5; 10 bases line up with TRBD1. With V trimmed by 2 bases and J by 6 bases, 6 bases remained unmatched. The CDR3 length is 14 residues. Germline V gene sequence: CDR1 GTSNPN, CDR2 SVGIG (reference sequence). CDR3 residues: CAWSSTGGSKTQYF. The CDR3 nucleotides are TGTGCCTGGAGTTCGACAGGGGGCTCGAAGACCCAGTACTTC.

V gene TRBV30 combines with J gene TRBJ2-7, with D tentatively TRBD1 or TRBD2 (5 bases each). CDR1 is GTSNPN and CDR2 is SVGIG in the germline V gene (reference sequence). This CDR3 is 16 amino acids long. Trimming took 0 bases from V and 4 from J, leaving 19 bases between them. CDR3 protein: CAWSVSRTWGIYEQYF. The CDR3 nucleotides are TGTGCCTGGAGTGTATCCCGCACATGGGGGATATACGAGCAGTACTTC.

The chain combines TRBV5-1 with TRBJ2-5; no definite D call. Germline CDR1 and CDR2: SGHRS and YFSETQ. V dropped 7 bases and J dropped 2 bases, with 12 bases sitting between them. The length of the CDR3 is 13 residues. CDR3 residues: CASGRQWQETQYF. CDR3 DNA: TGCGCCAGCGGGCGCCAATGGCAAGAGACCCAGTACTTC.

This rearrangement joins TRBV11-2 to TRBJ2-1; D gene unclear. CDR1 and CDR2 from the germline V gene are SGHAT and FQNNGV. V was pared by 2 bases and J by 8 bases, with 10 bases between. This CDR3 contains 13 residues. The CDR3 loop reads CASSLNAPDEQFF. CDR3 sequence (DNA): TGTGCCAGCAGCTTAAATGCGCCTGATGAGCAGTTCTTC.

Only one count was recorded for this clone. The V gene is TRBV28, the J gene TRBJ1-6; a possible D gene is TRBD1 (6 bases). This CDR3 contains 18 residues. The V end was cut by 5 bases, the J end by 8 bases, with 25 bases between. Germline-derived CDR1 and CDR2 are MDHEN and SYDVKM. The CDR3 is CASSLSQGLGSVDSPLHF. The CDR3 DNA sequence: TGTGCCAGCAGTCTCTCACAGGGTTTAGGGAGTGTGGATTCACCCCTCCACTTT.

This clone appeared once. This chain links TRBV19 with TRBJ2-3; 13 positions match TRBD2. This CDR3 spans 17 amino acids. The germline V gene encodes CDR1 LNHDA and CDR2 SQIVND (reference sequence). V was pared by 3 bases and J by 4 bases, with 7 bases of the junction left unmatched. The CDR3 nucleotides are TGTGCCAGTAGTATCACCAGACTAGCGGGGGGCTCAGATACGCAGTATTTT. Encoded protein: CASSITRLAGGSDTQYF.

This clone has just one count. V is TRBV10-3 and J is TRBJ1-2; the D gene is possibly TRBD1 (5 bases). The V gene's germline CDR1 is ENHRY and CDR2 SYGVKD. CDR3 length: 14 amino acids. The germline V and J ends were trimmed by 0 bases and 7 bases, with 12 bases remaining between them. The CDR3 loop reads CAISESGLLSGYTF. In DNA, the CDR3 is TGTGCCATCAGTGAGTCGGGGCTTCTGTCTGGCTACACCTTC.

The chain is built from TRBV6-6 and TRBJ2-2; 8 bases are a match to TRBD1. The CDR3 has 13 residues. Germline V lookup: CDR1 MNHNY, CDR2 SVGAGI (reference sequence). J was trimmed by 11 bases and V by 1 base; bases with no gene match: 3. DNA of the CDR3: TGTGCCAGCAGTTACTTAGGACAGGGAGAGCTGTTTTTT. Residues: CASSYLGQGELFF.

V gene TRBV7-9 combines with J gene TRBJ2-7, with D perhaps given as TRBD1 or TRBD2 (5 bases each). This CDR3 has 12 residues. Trimming pared 5 bases from V and 6 bases from J, leaving 11 bases between. Germline loops: CDR1 SEHNR, CDR2 FQNEAQ (reference sequence). This CDR3 reads CASSRDVSEQYF. CDR3 coding DNA: TGTGCCAGCAGCAGGGACGTTTCCGAGCAGTACTTC.

The J gene is TRBJ2-3, the V gene TRBV9; no definite D call. CDR1 SGDLS and CDR2 YYNGEE come from the germline V gene. The CDR3 is 13 residues long. Trimming took off 0 bases at V and 2 bases at J, with 4 bases between the two ends. The CDR3 DNA reads as TGTGCCAGCAGCGTAGGACTCACAGATACGCAGTATTTT. This gives the protein CASSVGLTDTQYF. Based on the CDR3 plus reference TRBV9 and TRBJ2-3, the full variable domain is DSGVTQTPKHLITATGQRVTLRCSPRSGDLSVYWYQQSLDQGLQFLIQYYNGEERAKGNILERFSAQQFPDLHSELNLSSLELGDSALYFCASSVGLTDTQYFGPGTRLTVL.

This chain uses TRBV10-3 with TRBJ2-3; a weak D match, TRBD1 (5 bases). From germline, CDR1 is ENHRY and CDR2 SYGVKD. This CDR3 contains 16 residues. V was trimmed by 3 bases and J by 2 bases, leaving 15 bases between them. CDR3 sequence reads: CAISDPGTGPTDTQYF. The CDR3 DNA is TGTGCCATCAGTGACCCCGGAACAGGCCCCACAGATACGCAGTATTTT.

The chain carries TRBV19 and TRBJ2-3, with 8 bases fitting TRBD2. This CDR3 comprises 15 residues. Germline assignment: CDR1 LNHDA and CDR2 SQIVND (reference sequence). Trimming took 3 bases from V and 5 from J; bases not matched to a gene: 7. The CDR3 sequence is CASSILGGAGDTQYF. The CDR3 coding sequence is TGTGCCAGTAGTATCCTCGGGGGGGCCGGAGATACGCAGTATTTT.

The J gene is TRBJ1-5, the V gene TRBV9; D not certain. V gave up 0 bases and J gave up 7 bases, with 8 bases separating them. From germline, CDR1 is SGDLS and CDR2 YYNGEE. CDR3 length equals 13 residues. CDR3 residues: CASSVGSAQPQHF. Here the CDR3 DNA reads TGTGCCAGCAGCGTAGGGTCAGCGCAGCCCCAGCATTTT.

The chain joins TRBV5-1 to TRBJ2-2; D is uncertain. V lost 0 bases to trimming and J lost 3 bases, with 6 bases between them. This CDR3 contains 14 residues. Germline V lookup: CDR1 SGHRS, CDR2 YFSETQ. CDR3 loop: CASSLVDDTGELFF. CDR3 nucleotides: TGCGCCAGCAGCTTGGTGGATGACACCGGGGAGCTGTTTTTT.

This chain joins TRBV29-1 and TRBJ2-2; 9 bases map to TRBD1. The CDR3 consists of 14 residues. The junction had 4 bases not matched to a gene; V was cut back by 7 bases and J by 1 base. Germline lookup yields CDR1 SQVTM and CDR2 ANQGSEA. The chain's CDR3 is CSGSGQGNTGELFF. In nucleotides, the CDR3 is TGCAGCGGATCGGGACAGGGGAACACCGGGGAGCTGTTTTTT.

V usage is TRBV15 and J usage is TRBJ2-7; TRBD1 matches at 9 bases. V lost 3 bases to trimming and J lost 6 bases; unmatched junction nucleotides: 6. CDR1 is LNHNV and CDR2 is YYDKDF in the germline V gene (reference sequence). The CDR3 length is 14 residues. The chain's CDR3 is CATSSDRGKAEQYF. The CDR3 DNA reads TGTGCCACCAGCAGCGACAGGGGGAAAGCCGAGCAGTACTTC.

The chain links TRBV28 to TRBJ2-7; the D gene is possibly TRBD2 (6 bases). Germline V gene sequence: CDR1 MDHEN, CDR2 SYDVKM. The CDR3 has 17 residues. Between the trimmed V and J ends, which lost 1 base and 0 bases, there was a span of 16 bases. The CDR3 here is CASSLLYSRDDSYEQYF. The CDR3 nucleotides read TGTGCCAGCAGTTTATTGTACTCGCGGGACGACTCCTACGAGCAGTACTTC. The entire variable domain, with the rest obtained from reference TRBV28 and TRBJ2-7, is as follows: DVKVTQSSRYLVKRTGEKVFLECVQDMDHENMFWYRQDPGLGLRLIYFSYDVKMKEKGDIPEGYSVSREKKERFSLILESASTNQTSMYLCASSLLYSRDDSYEQYFGPGTRLTVT.

This clone was counted a few times. The rearrangement joins TRBV20-1 to TRBJ2-3; D might be TRBD1 (6 bases). Germline CDR1 and CDR2: DFQATT and SNEGSKA (reference sequence). Trimming cost V 5 bases and J 7 bases, with 10 bases left between them. The CDR3 consists of 11 residues. The CDR3 nucleotides are TGCAGTGCTCTCGGGACAAATACGCAGTATTTT. Translated: CSALGTNTQYF.